The T cell receptor (beta chain) described here comes from a study of Ad26.COV2.S vaccination and SARS-CoV-2 variants. About the study: The trial was COV1001 and the donor's arm was Ad26.COV2.S. The vaccine Ad26.COV2.S was put into the muscle once, or twice with 56 days between.

As for treatment: 15 to 20 received Ad26.COV2.S at low or high dose, single or two shots; about 5 received placebo; per-sample allocation not given. Sample collection was performed on day 63 after the first vaccine or placebo injection. Boston supplied an adult donor aged 18-55 years. Vaccination used an Ad26 vector expressing Wuhan-strain SARS-CoV-2 spike. Sequencing used immunoSEQ multiplex PCR; TCRdb keeps in-frame clones, though not all of them. This repertoire shows hundreds of thousands of clones, 80% to 90% found once; its top ten account for roughly 3.1%. CDR3 size: 16 residues. Trimming took 2 bases from V and 6 from J, leaving 17 bases between them. Germline CDR1 SGHNT, CDR2 YYREEE (reference sequence).

Sequencing used peripheral blood, obtained in a trial of Ad26.COV2.S vaccine versus placebo. The sequence came from a person aged 18-60 years who received the Ad26.COV2.S COVID-19 vaccine or a placebo. This chain uses TRBV5-4 with TRBJ2-2, with D tentatively TRBD1 or TRBD2 (6 bases each). The CDR3 nucleotides read TGTGCCAGCAGCTTTCCCGGGGGCACAAAGGCCGGGGAGCTGTTTTTT. Protein product: CASSFPGGTKAGELFF.